These 29 T cell receptor beta chains came from one sample sequenced in a study of T-cell reconstitution after alpha-beta-depleted transplantation in children. Researchers prepared the TCRbeta library using unique molecular identifiers, the study reports. Via MiXCR, TCRdb re-called the PCR reads, giving one row per CDR3 protein. There are over 200,000 distinct CDR3 sequences in the sample; about a tenth occur only once, and 28% lies in the top ten. The sample consisted of PBMCs, taken before TCRalphabeta/CD19-depleted stem cell transplant. Receptors originate from a child less than two years old with acute myeloid leukemia, due to receive a stem cell transplant.

This clonotype has a count of ten or more. V and J are TRBV15 and TRBJ2-1; D is perhaps TRBD1 (5 bases). The V gene's germline CDR1 is LNHNV and CDR2 YYDKDF (reference sequence). This CDR3 is 15 amino acids long. V dropped 7 bases and J dropped 2 bases, with 15 bases sitting between them. Here the CDR3 DNA reads TGTGCCACCACGAGCGACAGTTTCCCCTACAATGAGCAGTTCTTC. This encodes CATTSDSFPYNEQFF.

This clonotype was counted at least ten times. This chain uses TRBV5-1 with TRBJ2-3; 7 bases match TRBD1. Germline assignment: CDR1 SGHRS and CDR2 YFSETQ. The CDR3 totals 15 residues. With 0 bases clipped from V and 4 bases from J, the junction kept 5 bases outside the gene matches. CDR3 residues: CASSLDRGEADTQYF. The CDR3 DNA follows: TGCGCCAGCAGCTTGGACAGGGGAGAGGCAGATACGCAGTATTTT.

This clonotype was seen ten or more times. The chain is built from TRBV7-9 and TRBJ2-1; D ambiguous. The CDR3 extends over 15 amino acids. Germline V gene data show CDR1 as SEHNR and CDR2 as FQNEAQ (reference sequence). V lost 1 base to trimming and J lost 2 bases, with 9 bases between them. The CDR3 loop is CASSLGRPAYNEQFF. CDR3 in DNA: TGTGCCAGCAGCTTAGGCCGGCCGGCCTACAATGAGCAGTTCTTC.

This clonotype was counted ten times or more. The V and J genes are TRBV30 and TRBJ1-2; D is unclear. The V and J ends lost 4 bases and 8 bases respectively, with 17 bases between them. CDR3 length equals 13 residues. Germline V gives CDR1 GTSNPN, CDR2 SVGIG (reference sequence). CDR3 in amino acids: CAWTNEREYGYTF. CDR3 in DNA: TGTGCCTGGACCAACGAGAGGGAATACGGCTACACCTTC.

This clonotype was found a few times. V is TRBV11-2 and J is TRBJ2-1; TRBD1 or TRBD2 may be the D gene (5 bases each). Germline V gene sequence: CDR1 SGHAT, CDR2 FQNNGV. Trimming removed 2 bases from V and 9 bases from J, with 11 bases in between. CDR3 length equals 13 residues. The CDR3 nucleotides are TGTGCCAGCAGCTTAACCAGGGACGGTGAGCAGTTCTTC. Amino acid sequence: CASSLTRDGEQFF.

At least ten counts were recorded for this clonotype. CDR3 DNA: TGTGCCAGCAGCCCGATACAGATTTCACCCCTCCACTTT. Its translation is CASSPIQISPLHF. The chain recombines TRBV5-5 with TRBJ1-6, with D unclear. The CDR3 is 13 amino acids. CDR1 and CDR2 (germline): SGHKS, YYEKEE (reference sequence). The V and J ends lost 4 bases and 9 bases respectively, with 11 bases between them.

This clonotype was seen ten or more times. CDR3 DNA: TGTGCCAGCAGCTGGACTAGCGGGAGCGATACGCAGTATTTT. This gives the protein CASSWTSGSDTQYF. V gene TRBV11-2 combines with J gene TRBJ2-3; 13 bases agree with TRBD2. Losses at the gene ends were 4 bases for V and 6 bases for J; bases not matched to a gene: 1. CDR1 is SGHAT, CDR2 FQNNGV, per germline. The CDR3 totals 14 residues.

The table lists this clonotype with many counts. The chain has TRBV5-1 and TRBJ2-3; D is possibly TRBD2 (6 bases). The V end was cut by 1 base, the J end by 3 bases, with 12 bases between. The CDR3 is 15 amino acids. The germline CDR1 and CDR2 sequences are SGHRS and YFSETQ. The CDR3 spells CASSLSGSLTDTQYF. CDR3 DNA: TGCGCCAGCAGCTTGAGCGGGTCCCTAACAGATACGCAGTATTTT.

This clonotype was detected many times. The chain couples TRBV5-6 to TRBJ2-1; D gene ambiguous. The CDR3 is 15 amino acids. Germline V gene lookup returns CDR1 SGHDT and CDR2 YYEEEE. Between the trimmed V and J ends, which lost 3 bases and 6 bases, there was a span of 16 bases. The CDR3 spells CASSYTPRQSNEQFF. The CDR3 DNA reads as TGTGCCAGCAGCTACACCCCTAGACAAAGCAATGAGCAGTTCTTC.

At least ten counts were recorded for this clonotype. This rearrangement joins TRBV29-1 to TRBJ1-5; the D gene is possibly TRBD1 (5 bases). Trimming stripped 4 bases from V and 2 bases from J, with 9 bases between. The CDR3 is made up of 13 amino acids. Per the germline V gene, CDR1 is SQVTM and CDR2 is ANQGSEA. The CDR3 DNA reads TGCAGCGTTGTATCGGGGGGCAATCAGCCCCAGCATTTT. Translation gives CSVVSGGNQPQHF.

The chain joins TRBV6-5 to TRBJ1-1; possibly TRBD1 for D (5 bases). This CDR3 has 16 amino acids. Trimming cost V 5 bases and J 1 base, with 17 bases left between them. Germline V gives CDR1 MNHEY, CDR2 SVGAGI. CDR3 DNA: TGTGCCAGCAGTACGTGGGGCGGGGCTCGGAACACTGAAGCTTTCTTT. This gives the protein CASSTWGGARNTEAFF.

This clonotype occurred many times. This sequence joins TRBV6-5 and TRBJ2-1; possibly TRBD2 for D (6 bases). Looked up from germline, CDR1 is MNHEY and CDR2 is SVGAGI. This CDR3 region has 12 residues. Deletions cut 11 bases from V and 2 bases from J, with 10 bases between. CDR3 coding DNA: TGTGCCTCGGGGGATCCCTACAATGAGCAGTTCTTC. Protein: CASGDPYNEQFF.

A remark on this clonotype: A read error is possible here, since a much larger clone lies one base away. The chain has TRBV7-8 and TRBJ2-7, with D uncertain. Germline values: CDR1 SGHVS, CDR2 FQNEAQ. V was shortened by 5 bases and J by 5 bases, with 7 bases between the two germline ends. The CDR3 extends over 11 amino acids. DNA for the CDR3: TGTGCCAGCAGCCCCCCTAACGAGCAGTACTTC. Its protein product is CASSPPNEQYF.

The table lists this clonotype with many counts. The gene calls are TRBV2 and TRBJ1-5; 8 bases match TRBD1. This CDR3 region has 17 residues. The junction had 12 bases not matched to a gene; V was cut back by 6 bases and J by 2 bases. From germline, CDR1 is SNHLY and CDR2 FYNNEI. The CDR3 loop reads CASSRQGSVLGNQPQHF. Here the CDR3 DNA reads TGTGCCAGCAGCCGACAGGGGAGTGTTCTGGGCAATCAGCCCCAGCATTTT.

This clonotype was detected ten times or more. The V gene is TRBV19, the J gene TRBJ2-1; 12 nucleotides align to TRBD2. The CDR3 is 18 amino acids. In germline, CDR1 is LNHDA, CDR2 SQIVND (reference sequence). The junction had 14 bases not matched to a gene; V was cut back by 5 bases and J by 6 bases. The CDR3 sequence: CASSAWTGTSGRSNEQFF. CDR3 DNA: TGTGCCAGTAGTGCTTGGACAGGGACTAGCGGGCGATCCAATGAGCAGTTCTTC.

In its sample, this clonotype was seen many times. V and J are TRBV12-3 or TRBV12-4 and TRBJ1-1; 7 bases fit TRBD1. CDR3 length: 14 residues. Trimming removed 7 bases from V and 4 bases from J; junction bases left unmatched: 9. The CDR3 nucleotides are TGTGCCAGCACTGTCAGTAACAGGGGCACTGAAGCTTTCTTT. It codes for CASTVSNRGTEAFF.

This clonotype was counted ten times or more. The chain employs TRBV29-1 and TRBJ2-1; a possible D gene is TRBD2 (6 bases). Looked up from germline, CDR1 is SQVTM and CDR2 is ANQGSEA. V was trimmed by 3 bases and J by 0 bases, leaving 9 bases between them. The CDR3 runs to 14 residues. CDR3 nucleotide sequence: TGCAGCGTTGAGGAGGGCATCTCCTACAATGAGCAGTTCTTC. It codes for CSVEEGISYNEQFF.

This clonotype came up many times. The rearrangement joins TRBV9 to TRBJ2-1; 7 bases agree with TRBD2. With 0 bases clipped from V and 9 bases from J, the junction kept 6 bases outside the gene matches. The V gene's germline CDR1 is SGDLS and CDR2 YYNGEE. The CDR3 loop spans 14 amino acids. For the CDR3, the DNA is TGTGCCAGCAGCGTAGCTTTACTAGCGATTGAGCAGTTCTTC. Protein: CASSVALLAIEQFF.

The chain combines TRBV2 with TRBJ2-3, with 9 bases lining up with TRBD1. CDR3 length: 15 amino acids. V trimming: 8 bases; J trimming: 5 bases; junction bases outside the gene matches: 11. Germline loops: CDR1 SNHLY, CDR2 FYNNEI. The CDR3 spells CASLRDRVSGDTQYF. The CDR3 DNA sequence: TGTGCCAGCCTCCGGGACAGGGTATCGGGAGATACGCAGTATTTT.

This clonotype was picked up many times. The V and J genes are TRBV3-1 and TRBJ2-1; unclear D gene. Germline V lookup: CDR1 LGHDT, CDR2 YNNKEL (reference sequence). Trimming took off 0 bases at V and 7 bases at J, with 16 bases between the two ends. The CDR3 extends over 16 amino acids. CDR3 loop: CASSQERWRSGNEQFF. CDR3 in DNA: TGTGCCAGCAGCCAAGAACGTTGGCGGAGTGGGAATGAGCAGTTCTTC.

This clonotype was found a few times. The chain carries TRBV14 and TRBJ2-1; D gene uncertain. Germline CDR1 reads SGHDN; CDR2 reads FVKESK. The CDR3 extends over 17 amino acids. Trimming shortened V by 0 bases and J by 0 bases, and 12 bases separated the two germline ends. The CDR3 loop reads CASSQDRQKGSYNEQFF. The CDR3 nucleotides read TGTGCCAGCAGCCAAGATCGGCAGAAGGGCTCCTACAATGAGCAGTTCTTC.

This clonotype was seen repeatedly, ten times or more. The V gene is TRBV10-3, the J gene TRBJ2-3, with D possibly being TRBD1 (6 bases). This CDR3 is 12 amino acids long. CDR1 and CDR2 (germline): ENHRY, SYGVKD. V lost 6 bases to trimming and J lost 15 bases, with 19 bases between them. The CDR3 DNA follows: TGTGCCATCAGCCCCCCAAGGGGGTCTATATATTTT. It codes for CAISPPRGSIYF.

This clonotype has at least ten counts. The chain joins TRBV7-2 to TRBJ1-1; 8 bases match TRBD1. This CDR3 has 13 residues. The V and J ends lost 4 bases and 5 bases, in that order; junction bases with no gene match: 3. In germline, CDR1 is SGHTA, CDR2 FQGNSA. For the CDR3, the DNA is TGTGCCAGCAGCTCTTGGACAGGGACTGAAGCTTTCTTT. Its translation: CASSSWTGTEAFF.

This clonotype was seen repeatedly, ten times or more. V is TRBV12-3 or TRBV12-4 and J is TRBJ2-3, with 8 nucleotides matching TRBD2. This CDR3 contains 12 residues. V was pared by 6 bases and J by 14 bases, with 10 bases of the junction left unmatched. CDR3 amino acids: CASSISGERSYF. Written as DNA, the CDR3 is TGTGCCAGCAGCATTAGCGGGGAAAGGTCGTATTTT.

This clonotype was counted a single time. V usage is TRBV3-1 and J usage is TRBJ2-2; D is perhaps TRBD2 (5 bases). Trimming took 3 bases from V and 5 from J, leaving 16 bases between them. Per the germline V gene, CDR1 is LGHDT and CDR2 is YNNKEL (reference sequence). This CDR3 region has 16 residues. CDR3 sequence reads: CASSQRTPGRTGELFF. The CDR3 bases are TGTGCCAGCAGCCAGCGGACTCCAGGCCGGACCGGGGAGCTGTTTTTT.

This clonotype was found many times. The chain's CDR3 is CASSFSLAKNIQYF. CDR3 in DNA: TGCGCCAGCAGCTTCAGTTTAGCCAAAAACATTCAGTACTTC. The rearrangement links TRBV5-1 to TRBJ2-4, with unresolved D. The CDR3 extends over 14 amino acids. Germline V lookup: CDR1 SGHRS, CDR2 YFSETQ. The V gene lost 2 bases and the J gene lost 0 bases, with 6 bases spanning the gap.

This clonotype has at least ten counts. Here the CDR3 reads CASSSDAGNEQFF. CDR3 nucleotide sequence: TGTGCCAGCTCGAGTGACGCGGGTAATGAGCAGTTCTTC. The chain employs TRBV18 and TRBJ2-1, with D maybe TRBD2 (5 bases). This CDR3 comprises 13 residues. The germline V and J ends were trimmed by 6 bases and 7 bases, with 13 bases remaining between them. The germline gives CDR1 KGHSH, CDR2 LQKENI.

In this sample, this clonotype turned up many times. The rearrangement uses TRBV12-3 or TRBV12-4 and TRBJ2-2; possible D gene TRBD2, 5 bases. Trimming took off 4 bases at V and 1 base at J, with 10 bases between the two ends. The CDR3 extends over 15 amino acids. CDR3 loop: CASSYHGVNTGELFF. CDR3 coding DNA: TGTGCCAGCAGTTATCACGGGGTGAACACCGGGGAGCTGTTTTTT.

The chain recombines TRBV2 with TRBJ1-2; unclear D gene. V shed 7 bases and J shed 8 bases, with 20 bases lying between them. The CDR3 spans 14 residues. In germline, CDR1 is SNHLY, CDR2 FYNNEI. The chain's CDR3 is CASIPPGRIGGYTF. The CDR3 bases are TGTGCCAGCATCCCCCCCGGCCGTATTGGGGGCTACACCTTC. Filled out from reference TRBV2 and TRBJ1-2, the complete variable domain reads EPEVTQTPSHQVTQMGQEVILRCVPISNHLYFYWYRQILGQKVEFLVSFYNNEISEKSEIFDDQFSVERPDGSNFTLKIRSTKLEDSAMYFCASIPPGRIGGYTFGSGTRLTVV.